This record looks at one T cell receptor (beta chain) sequence and its context. This sample stems from a study of blood T cells in healthy people across ages. PCR was performed a second time for about 7 to 11 cycles using a sample-barcoded 5' primer and a J-beta primer mix. A single record per CDR3 protein comes from TCRdb applying MiXCR to the 5' RACE reads. This table holds about 900,000 distinct CDR3 sequences, roughly 60% found once. CDR1 SGHVS and CDR2 FQNEAQ come from the germline V gene. The CDR3 is made up of 15 amino acids. V shed 2 bases and J shed 6 bases, with 16 bases lying between them. This clonotype was obtained from a man aged 30 to 39 in good health. The sample was blood. The chain joins TRBV7-8 to TRBJ2-5; weak D call: TRBD2 (5 bases). The CDR3 loop is CASSLIESGSKTQYF. The CDR3 bases are TGTGCCAGCAGCTTAATTGAGTCGGGATCTAAGACCCAGTACTTC.